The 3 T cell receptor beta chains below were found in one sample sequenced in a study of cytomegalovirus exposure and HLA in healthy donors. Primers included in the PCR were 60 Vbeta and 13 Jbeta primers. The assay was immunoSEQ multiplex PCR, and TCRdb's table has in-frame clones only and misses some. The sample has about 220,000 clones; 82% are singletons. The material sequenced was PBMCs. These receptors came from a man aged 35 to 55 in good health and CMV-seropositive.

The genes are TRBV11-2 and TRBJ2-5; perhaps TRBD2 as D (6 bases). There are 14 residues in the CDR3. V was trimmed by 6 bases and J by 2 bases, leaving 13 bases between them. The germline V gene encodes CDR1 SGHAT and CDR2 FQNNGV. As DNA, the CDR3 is TGTGCCAGCAGGACCGGGACTGGTCAAGAGACCCAGTACTTC. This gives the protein CASRTGTGQETQYF.

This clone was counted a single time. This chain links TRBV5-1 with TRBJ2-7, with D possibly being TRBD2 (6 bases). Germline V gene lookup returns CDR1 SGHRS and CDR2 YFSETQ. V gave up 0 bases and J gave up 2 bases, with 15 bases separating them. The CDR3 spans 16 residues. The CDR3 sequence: CASSLGEADGAYEQYF. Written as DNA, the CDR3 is TGCGCCAGCAGCTTGGGGGAGGCGGATGGAGCCTACGAGCAGTACTTC.

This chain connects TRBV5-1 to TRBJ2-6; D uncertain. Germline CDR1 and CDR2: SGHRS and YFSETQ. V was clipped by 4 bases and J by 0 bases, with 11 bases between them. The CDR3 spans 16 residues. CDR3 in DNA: TGCGCCAGCAGCACAGCCGTAAGCTCTGGGGCCAACGTCCTGACTTTC. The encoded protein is CASSTAVSSGANVLTF. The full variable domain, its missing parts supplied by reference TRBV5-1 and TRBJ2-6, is KAGVTQTPRYLIKTRGQQVTLSCSPISGHRSVSWYQQTPGQGLQFLFEYFSETQRNKGNFPGRFSGRQFSNSRSEMNVSTLELGDSALYLCASSTAVSSGANVLTFGAGSRLTVL.